This T cell receptor beta chain stems from a study of sequential checkpoint blockade in melanoma. On the study more broadly: Patients were randomized 1:1 to nivolumab-then-ipilimumab or ipilimumab-then-nivolumab first-line. Each arm's sequence ended with maintenance nivolumab.

This sample's treatment: randomized to nivolumab then ipilimumab (arm A) or the reverse (arm B). Live CD3+CD8+ CD19− CD56− cells were sorted from PBMCs. The CDR3 is 15 amino acids. V was pared by 4 bases and J by 1 base, with 7 bases of the junction left unmatched. Germline V gives CDR1 SGHRS, CDR2 YFSETQ. Method: immunoSEQ multiplex PCR; TCRdb's copy keeps in-frame clones and lacks some. The sample records around 18,000 clones, 65% to 85% being singletons. The input for sequencing was CD8+ T cells sorted from blood (inferred from file names), taken from a patient given nivolumab and ipilimumab in sequence. The rearrangement links TRBV5-1 to TRBJ1-2; the match to TRBD1 covers 7 bases. The sequence derives from a human donor with melanoma. The DNA of the CDR3 is TGCGCCAGCAGCCCGAAGGGGGCCGGTAACTATGGCTACACCTTC. It is translated as CASSPKGAGNYGYTF.